Here is one T cell receptor (beta chain) with its context. CDR3 length equals 15 residues. Germline trimming cut 7 bases from V and 1 base from J; bases unmatched to any gene: 9. Germline loops: CDR1 LNHDA, CDR2 SQIVND (reference sequence). In the original workflow: Reference gene primers were amplified, and this amplification served to estimate nucleated cell counts. Assay used: immunoSEQ multiplex PCR; TCRdb lists only in-frame clones, some missing. V, J and clone size derive from that table, while D and trimming were established from the DNA sequence. This table has approximately 220,000 clones, about 85% appearing once. The data originate from a study of blood T cell repertoires in COVID-19. Across the study: Sample material is recorded as cDNA or gDNA derived from T cells, B-cell-depleted T cells, or PBMCs.

This chain links TRBV19 with TRBJ1-2; 7 nucleotides agree with TRBD1. The sample was peripheral blood. The TCR was taken from a woman aged 60-75 years who had recovered from COVID-19. CDR3 bases: TGTGCCAGTACTCTACAGGGGAACGGTAACTATGGCTACACCTTC. This codes for CASTLQGNGNYGYTF.